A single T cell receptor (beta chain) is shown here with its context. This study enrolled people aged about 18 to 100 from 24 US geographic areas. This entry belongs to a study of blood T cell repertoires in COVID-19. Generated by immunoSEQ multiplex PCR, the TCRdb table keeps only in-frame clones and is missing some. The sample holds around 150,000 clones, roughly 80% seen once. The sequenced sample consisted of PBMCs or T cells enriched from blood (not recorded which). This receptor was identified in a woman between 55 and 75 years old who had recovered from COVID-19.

The CDR3 DNA reads as TGTGCCAGCAGCTGGGCGGGTTCCTACGAGCAGTACTTC. This gives the protein CASSWAGSYEQYF. This rearrangement joins TRBV7-9 to TRBJ2-7, with D possibly TRBD2 on 5 matching bases. Germline V CDR1 and CDR2: SEHNR, FQNEAQ (reference sequence). The germline V and J ends were trimmed by 4 bases and 1 base, with 8 bases remaining between them. The CDR3 consists of 13 residues.